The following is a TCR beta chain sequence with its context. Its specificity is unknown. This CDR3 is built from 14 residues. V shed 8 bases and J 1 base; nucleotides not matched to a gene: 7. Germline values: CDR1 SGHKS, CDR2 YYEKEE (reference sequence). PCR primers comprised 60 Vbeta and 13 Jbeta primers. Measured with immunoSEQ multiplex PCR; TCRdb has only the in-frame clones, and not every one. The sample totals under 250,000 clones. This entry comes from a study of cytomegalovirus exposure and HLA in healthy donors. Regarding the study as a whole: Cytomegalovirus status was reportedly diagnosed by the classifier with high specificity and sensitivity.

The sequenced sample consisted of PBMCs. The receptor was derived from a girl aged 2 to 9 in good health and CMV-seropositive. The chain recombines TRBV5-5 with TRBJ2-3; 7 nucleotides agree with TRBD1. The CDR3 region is CASRRQGRTDTQYF. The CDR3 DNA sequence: TGTGCCAGTCGTAGACAGGGCCGCACAGATACGCAGTATTTT. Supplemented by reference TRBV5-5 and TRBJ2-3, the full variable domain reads DAGVTQSPTHLIKTRGQQVTLRCSPISGHKSVSWYQQVLGQGPQFIFQYYEKEERGRGNFPDRFSARQFPNYSSELNVNALLLGDSALYLCASRRQGRTDTQYFGPGTRLTVL.